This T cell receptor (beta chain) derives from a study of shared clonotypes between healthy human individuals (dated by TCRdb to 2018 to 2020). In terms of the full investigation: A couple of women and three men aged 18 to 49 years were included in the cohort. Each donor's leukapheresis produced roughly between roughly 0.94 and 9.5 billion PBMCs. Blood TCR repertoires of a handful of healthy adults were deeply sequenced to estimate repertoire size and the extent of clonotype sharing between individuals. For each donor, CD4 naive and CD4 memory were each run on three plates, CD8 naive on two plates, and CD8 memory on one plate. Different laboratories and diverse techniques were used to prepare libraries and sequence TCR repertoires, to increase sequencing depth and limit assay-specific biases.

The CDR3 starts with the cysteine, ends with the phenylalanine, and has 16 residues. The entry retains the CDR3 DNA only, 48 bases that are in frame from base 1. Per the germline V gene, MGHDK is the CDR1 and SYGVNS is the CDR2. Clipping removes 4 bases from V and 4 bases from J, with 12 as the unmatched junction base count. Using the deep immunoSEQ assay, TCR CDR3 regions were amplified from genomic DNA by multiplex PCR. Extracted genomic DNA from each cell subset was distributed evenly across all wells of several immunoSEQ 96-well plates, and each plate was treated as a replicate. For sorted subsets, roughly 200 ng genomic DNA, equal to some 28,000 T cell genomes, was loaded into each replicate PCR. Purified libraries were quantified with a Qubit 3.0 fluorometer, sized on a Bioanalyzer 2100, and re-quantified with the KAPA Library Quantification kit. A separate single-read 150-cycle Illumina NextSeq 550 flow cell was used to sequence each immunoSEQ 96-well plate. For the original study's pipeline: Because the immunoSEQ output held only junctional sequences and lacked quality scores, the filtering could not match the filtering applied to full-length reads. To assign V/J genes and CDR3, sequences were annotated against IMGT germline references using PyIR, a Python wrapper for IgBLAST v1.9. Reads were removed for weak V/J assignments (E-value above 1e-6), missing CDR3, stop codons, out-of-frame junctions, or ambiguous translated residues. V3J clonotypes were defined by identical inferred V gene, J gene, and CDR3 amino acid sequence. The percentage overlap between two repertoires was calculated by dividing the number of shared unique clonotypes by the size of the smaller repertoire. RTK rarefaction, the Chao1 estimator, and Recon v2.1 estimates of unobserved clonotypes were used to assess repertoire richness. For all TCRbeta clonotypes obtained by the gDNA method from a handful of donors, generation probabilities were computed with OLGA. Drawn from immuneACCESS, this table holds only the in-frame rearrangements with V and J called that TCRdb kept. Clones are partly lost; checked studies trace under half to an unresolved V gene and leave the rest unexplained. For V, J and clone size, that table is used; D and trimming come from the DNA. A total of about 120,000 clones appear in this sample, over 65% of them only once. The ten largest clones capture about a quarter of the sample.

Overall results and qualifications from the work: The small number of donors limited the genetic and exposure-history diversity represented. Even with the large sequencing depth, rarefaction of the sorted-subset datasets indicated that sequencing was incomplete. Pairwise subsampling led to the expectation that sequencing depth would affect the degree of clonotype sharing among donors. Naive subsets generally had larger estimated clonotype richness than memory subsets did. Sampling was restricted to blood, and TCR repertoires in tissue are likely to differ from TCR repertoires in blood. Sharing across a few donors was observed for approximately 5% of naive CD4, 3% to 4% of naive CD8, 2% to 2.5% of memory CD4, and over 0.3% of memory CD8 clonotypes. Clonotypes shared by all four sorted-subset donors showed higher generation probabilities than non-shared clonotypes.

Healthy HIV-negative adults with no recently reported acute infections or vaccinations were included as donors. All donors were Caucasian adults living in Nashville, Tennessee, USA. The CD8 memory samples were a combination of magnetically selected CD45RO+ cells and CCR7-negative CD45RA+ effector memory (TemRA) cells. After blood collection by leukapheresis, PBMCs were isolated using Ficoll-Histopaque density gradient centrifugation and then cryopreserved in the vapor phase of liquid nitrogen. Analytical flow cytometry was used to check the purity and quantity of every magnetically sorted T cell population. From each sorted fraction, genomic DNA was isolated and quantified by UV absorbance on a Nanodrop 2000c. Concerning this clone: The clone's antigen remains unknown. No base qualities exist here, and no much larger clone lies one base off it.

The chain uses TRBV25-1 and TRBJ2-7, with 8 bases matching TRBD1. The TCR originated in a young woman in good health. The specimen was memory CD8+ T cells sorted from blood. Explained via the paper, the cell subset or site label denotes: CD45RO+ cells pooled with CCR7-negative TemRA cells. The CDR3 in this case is CASSAKQGGPSYEQYF. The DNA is TGTGCCAGCAGTGCAAAACAGGGGGGCCCCTCGTACGAGCAGTACTTC.